The present T cell receptor (beta chain) was sequenced within a study of control samples from healthy donors and cancer patients. Germline trimming cut 4 bases from V and 6 bases from J; bases unmatched to any gene: 7. Germline CDR1 reads LNHDA; CDR2 reads SQIVND (reference sequence). The CDR3 is 15 residues long. TCRdb's copy holds only in-frame clones and misses some; the assay was immunoSEQ multiplex PCR. The profile shows about 94,000 clones, about nine tenths of them singletons. The chain couples TRBV19 to TRBJ1-2; TRBD1 aligns across 11 bases. This sequence originates from a woman between 18 and 29 years old in good health. The sample was blood. CDR3 sequence (DNA): TGTGCCAGTAGTAAGGCCGGACAGGGGGCGCATGGCTACACCTTC. Translating it yields CASSKAGQGAHGYTF.